This TCR beta chain comes out of a study of monozygotic twins with inflammatory bowel disease. The template-switching step introduced UMIs that carried a 6-nucleotide sample barcode. TCRdb re-called the 5' RACE reads and gives one entry per CDR3 protein, without DNA. This sample's table reports 440,000 or so distinct CDR3 sequences. Germline V gives CDR1 SGHVS, CDR2 FNYEAQ. CDR3 length: 15 amino acids. About this clonotype: Its matching antigen is unknown.

The template was total RNA from whole blood, with no T cell sorting. Study-level points and caveats: Possibly because of limited power, concordant and discordant twins showed no difference in repertoire similarity. Whereas healthy co-twins had higher TCRbeta diversity (inverse Simpson), IBD patients had lower diversity.

The specimen sequenced was blood. The TCR was taken from a human donor with ulcerative colitis or Crohn's disease, or a healthy co-twin of an affected twin (not recorded which). The chain carries TRBV7-6 and TRBJ1-1; the TCRdb call, TRBD1, lacks DNA for checking. Here the CDR3 reads CASRPRGETDTEAFF.